This record concerns one TCR beta chain sequence. It lacks a known antigen. No base quality values were provided; no much bigger clone lies one nucleotide off. One collaborating source in Seattle enrolled patients while the patients were actively infected and followed the patients over time throughout the course of disease. The collaborating institutions used their own protocols to collect whole blood in K2EDTA tubes. For TCRbeta analysis, collaborators shipped samples in one of three forms: frozen whole blood, isolated PBMCs, or DNA extracted from either of those sample types. The data are from a study of blood T cell repertoires in COVID-19 (TCRdb year 2020). About the investigation overall: Samples from collaborators originated in the United States, Italy and Spain and spanned both the acute and convalescent phases of COVID-19. Subjects who had been exposed to COVID-19, were actively infected with it, or had recovered from it provided the deeply sampled blood TCRbeta repertoires that made up the dataset. Where available, HLA class I and class II types were obtained from metadata supplied by the sample provider rather than from assay-based typing. The repertoires were released in a freely available public database meant as a resource for research on the immune response to SARS-CoV-2. Sample metadata almost always included a de-identified subject ID, COVID-19 status, age in years and sex. Samples came from the ongoing ImmuneRACE study (first 160 participants) plus 1,254 subjects from 6 global collaborators. The material from the prospective study consisted of cDNA or gDNA derived from T cells, B-cell-depleted T cells, or PBMCs. The paper's findings and limits, for the study overall: How much clinical and demographic metadata was included differed by source and by participant, and the metadata was provided uncurated.

TCRbeta CDR3 regions were amplified from genomic DNA by means of the immunoSEQ Assay, a bias-controlled multiplex PCR. In the authors' own workflow: Nucleated cell counts per sample were estimated from amplification of reference gene primers within the assay. Sequence reads were collapsed and filtered to measure the absolute abundance of every unique TCRbeta CDR3 rearrangement. For each sample, productive Simpson clonality was calculated by taking the square root of Simpson's diversity index across productive rearrangements. In its TCRdb copy, this immuneACCESS table keeps in-frame sequences only and misses some clones. Where compared with another copy, unresolved V genes explain less than half of these, and the others have no known cause. V, J and clone size derive from that table, while D and trimming were established from the DNA sequence. The sample yields hundreds of thousands of clones; approximately 91% were counted once. The ten largest clones add up to 7.5% to 9.5% of the sample.

The germline V gene gives CDR1 as MRHNA and CDR2 as SNTAGT. The CDR3 starts with the cysteine, ends with the phenylalanine, and has 14 residues. The CDR3 DNA has 42 bases and is translated from base 1. Here V drops 6 bases and J drops 6 bases, and the junction holds 5 bases not matched to any gene. The receptor comes from a woman in her forties or fifties with COVID-19, enrolled during active disease. Material for sequencing was peripheral blood. Recombination connected TRBV6-4 to TRBJ1-2; TRBD1 matches 12 bases in the middle. The CDR3 is CASRRDRGLDGYTF. The DNA sequence is given as TGTGCCAGCAGACGGGACAGGGGGCTCGATGGCTACACCTTC.